This TCR beta chain is drawn from a study of read filtering for tumor transcriptome and immune sequencing. Across the whole study: The cohort had some 16 men and 14 to 15 women aged roughly 40 to 90, mean roughly 66 years.

The library was built from roughly 400 ng RNA with molecular barcoded adaptors for alpha/delta and beta/gamma chains. TCRdb recomputed calls from the reads with MiXCR, one row per CDR3 protein. This table holds 30,000 to 45,000 distinct CDR3 sequences, around 13% found once. Study-level points and caveats: Without single-read clonotypes, shared clonotype proportions correlated more between IR-seq and RNA-seq.

Sampling of bone marrow took place during active disease in every patient. This clonotype was found many times. Its specificity is not known. Sequencing was done on a sample of a population of CD138-negative cells sorted from bone marrow. This clonotype was sampled from a donor aged 40 or over with multiple myeloma.

The DNA for the CDR3 is TGTGCCGTAGTCCGGGATGACGAAAAACTGTTTTTT. It codes for CAVVRDDEKLFF. The chain couples TRBV30 to TRBJ1-4; D unclear. The CDR3 length is 12 residues. CDR1 and CDR2 from the germline V gene are GTSNPN and SVGIG (reference sequence). The germline V and J ends were trimmed by 8 bases and 8 bases, with 15 bases remaining between them.